Reported below is one T cell receptor beta chain. A clone one base away is much larger, so this may be a read error. Looked up from germline, CDR1 is MNHEY and CDR2 is SMNVEV (reference sequence). V lost 1 base to trimming and J lost 8 bases, with 17 bases between them. This CDR3 has 16 amino acids. MiXCR, applied by TCRdb to the 5' RACE reads, yields one record per CDR3 protein. Of some 49,000 distinct CDR3 sequences in the sample, around 13% were seen once. This sample is part of a study of neurological immune-mediated disorders. Time point described: longitudinal time-point 2. Sequenced input: PBMCs. The chain employs TRBV27 and TRBJ1-4, with a possible D match to TRBD1 (5 bases). This TCR was sampled from a male donor with HTLV-1-associated myelopathy (HAM/TSP). The CDR3 loop reads CASSLFLSRDGEKLFF. In nucleotides, the CDR3 is TGTGCCAGCAGTTTATTCCTAAGCAGGGATGGAGAAAAACTGTTTTTT.